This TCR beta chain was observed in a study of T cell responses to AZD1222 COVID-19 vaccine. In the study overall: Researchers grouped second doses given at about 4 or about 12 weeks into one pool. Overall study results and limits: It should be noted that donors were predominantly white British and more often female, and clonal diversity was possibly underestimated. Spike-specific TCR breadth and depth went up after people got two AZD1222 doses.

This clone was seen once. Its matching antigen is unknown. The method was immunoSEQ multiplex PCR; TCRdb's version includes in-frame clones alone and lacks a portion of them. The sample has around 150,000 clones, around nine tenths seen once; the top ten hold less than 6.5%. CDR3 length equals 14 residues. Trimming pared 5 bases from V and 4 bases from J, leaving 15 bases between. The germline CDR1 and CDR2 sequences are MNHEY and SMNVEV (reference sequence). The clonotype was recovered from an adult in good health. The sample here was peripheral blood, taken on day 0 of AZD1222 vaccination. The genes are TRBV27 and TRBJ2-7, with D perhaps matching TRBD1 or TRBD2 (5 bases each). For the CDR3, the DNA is TGTGCCAGCAGTGGGACGGCGGAGGCTTACGAGCAGTACTTC. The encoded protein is CASSGTAEAYEQYF.